This TCR beta chain originates from a study of blood T cell repertoires in COVID-19 (dated by TCRdb to about 2020). With respect to the entire study: Samples from collaborators originated in the United States, Italy and Spain and spanned both the acute and convalescent phases of COVID-19. The prospective study material was composed of cDNA or gDNA derived from T cells, B-cell-depleted T cells, or PBMCs. Subjects who had been exposed to COVID-19, were actively infected with it, or had recovered from it provided the deeply sampled blood TCRbeta repertoires that made up the dataset. The repertoires were released in a freely available public database intended as a resource for research on the immune response to SARS-CoV-2. The samples were drawn from the first 160 participants of the ongoing ImmuneRACE study and from 1,254 subjects provided by 6 global collaborators. Nearly every sample came with metadata listing a de-identified subject ID, COVID-19 status, age in years and sex. Where HLA class I and class II types were available, the types were taken from metadata supplied by the sample provider, not from assay-based typing.

This clone was seen more than once but under ten times. The target of this receptor is not known. It has no much larger one-base neighbor in the sample; base qualities were not kept. At one collaborating source in Seattle, patients were enrolled during active infection and were followed longitudinally through the course of disease. Each collaborating institution followed its own protocols to collect whole blood in K2EDTA tubes. For TCRbeta analysis, collaborator samples were shipped as frozen whole blood, as isolated PBMCs, or as DNA extracted from either sample type. Study-wide conclusions, independent of this receptor: The amount of clinical and demographic metadata varied by source and participant and was provided uncurated.

TCRbeta CDR3 regions were amplified from genomic DNA by means of the immunoSEQ Assay, a bias-controlled multiplex PCR. The original methods were these. Within the assay, amplification of reference gene primers was used to estimate how many nucleated cells each sample contained. Sequence reads were collapsed and filtered to measure the absolute abundance of every unique TCRbeta CDR3 rearrangement. For each sample, productive Simpson clonality was calculated as the square root of Simpson's diversity index across productive rearrangements. Imported from immuneACCESS, the table was reduced by TCRdb to in-frame sequences with V and J called. These copies leave out some clones; in studies compared against another copy, an unresolved V gene accounts for under half, and the cause of the remainder is not known. The V and J calls and clone size come from that table; D and trimming were worked out from the DNA. Recorded for this sample are around 73,000 clones; more than 70% of them occurred a single time. The top ten hold around 2% of the sample.

The CDR3 starts with the cysteine, ends with the phenylalanine, and has 16 residues. The read is trimmed to its CDR3 DNA, 48 bases read in frame from base 1. A distance of 14 bases separates the germline ends of V and J, which lose 0 bases and 3 bases respectively. Via the germline V gene, CDR1 is SGHRS and CDR2 YFSETQ. The rearrangement combines TRBV5-1 with TRBJ2-3, with the D gene too uncertain to name. The source material was peripheral blood. This sequence was found in a man between 65 and 85 years old with COVID-19, enrolled during active disease. CDR3 reads: CASSLDPGSATDTQYF. The DNA sequence is TGCGCCAGCAGCTTGGACCCGGGTTCCGCGACAGATACGCAGTATTTT.